This is a list of T cell receptor beta chains from one sample in a study of blood T cell repertoires in COVID-19. The repertoire was sequenced with immunoSEQ multiplex PCR; TCRdb's copy has only in-frame clones and lacks some. The sample lists under 500,000 clones, around 89% occurring once. The sample consisted of PBMCs or T cells enriched from blood (not recorded which). The receptors stem from a man younger than 45 who had recovered from COVID-19. CDR3s include the opening cysteine and the closing phenylalanine or tryptophan. Part of the rows lack a size; the others show once, few, many or a class for expanded clones.

CDR3aa: CASSQAPGGSYEQYF
len: 15
v_gene: TRBV3-1/TRBV3-2
abundance: NA

CDR3aa: CSVESPGQGYEQYF
len: 14
v_gene: TRBV29-1
abundance: NA

CDR3aa: CASSLGGVSYNEQFF
len: 15
v_gene: TRBV7-7
abundance: NA

CDR3aa: CASSPGDGYNEQFF
len: 14
v_gene: TRBV5-1
abundance: NA

CDR3aa: CASSTGDRVLGEQYF
len: 15
v_gene: TRBV11-2
abundance: NA

CDR3aa: CASSVGLAGAGGELFF
len: 16
v_gene: TRBV2
abundance: NA

CDR3aa: CASSPPVQANVKTQYF
len: 16
v_gene: TRBV18
abundance: NA

CDR3aa: CASSFGTSGNTIYF
len: 14
v_gene: TRBV5-6
abundance: NA

CDR3aa: CASSWEGRTYEQYF
len: 14
v_gene: TRBV7-9
abundance: NA

CDR3aa: CASSVQGSKNSPLHF
len: 15
v_gene: TRBV25-1
abundance: NA

CDR3aa: CSVGDTGGSETQYF
len: 14
v_gene: TRBV29-1
abundance: once

CDR3aa: CASSQGPGGHYEQYF
len: 15
v_gene: TRBV3-1/TRBV3-2
abundance: NA

CDR3aa: CASSAVGQPEAFF
len: 13
v_gene: TRBV19
abundance: NA

CDR3aa: CASSLGTYYNSPLHF
len: 15
v_gene: TRBV11-2
abundance: NA

CDR3aa: CASSQEQGSYGYTF
len: 14
v_gene: TRBV4-1
abundance: NA

CDR3aa: CASSLLDRKLNEQFF
len: 15
v_gene: TRBV5-4
abundance: NA

CDR3aa: CASGGQPQHF
len: 10
v_gene: TRBV19
abundance: NA

CDR3aa: CASSPGLRFYGYTF
len: 14
v_gene: TRBV28
abundance: NA

CDR3aa: CASSLQIGIRGNYGYTF
len: 17
v_gene: TRBV4-1
abundance: NA